The 4 T cell receptor beta chains given below trace back to one sample, sequenced in a study of tissue T cells after allogeneic stem cell transplantation. Sequenced by immunoSEQ multiplex PCR; TCRdb stores in-frame clones only, minus some. The profile shows approximately 45,000 clones, roughly 92% of them singletons. Sequencing was performed on blood, taken before transplantation. The receptors stem from a woman between 40 and 69 years old who later had graft-versus-host disease after an allogeneic stem cell transplant.

This chain connects TRBV6-5 to TRBJ2-1; D not resolved. Trimming took off 0 bases at V and 9 bases at J, with 9 bases between the two ends. Looked up from germline, CDR1 is MNHEY and CDR2 is SVGAGI. The CDR3 sequence is 13 residues long. CDR3 sequence (DNA): TGTGCCAGCAGTTACTCGAGCCCGGCTGAGCAGTTCTTC. Residues: CASSYSSPAEQFF.

This clone turned up a few times. The chain employs TRBV30 and TRBJ2-5, with TRBD2 as a possible D gene (5 bases). Per germline, CDR1 GTSNPN and CDR2 SVGIG (reference sequence). Trimming left V 2 bases short and J 5 bases short, with 12 bases between. The CDR3 contains 13 residues. In DNA, the CDR3 is TGTGCCTGGAGTTACCCTAGCCGGGAGACCCAGTACTTC. Protein: CAWSYPSRETQYF.

The rearrangement links TRBV6-5 to TRBJ2-1; 9 nucleotides agree with TRBD2. This CDR3 region has 13 residues. Germline CDR1 reads MNHEY; CDR2 reads SVGAGI. V was pared by 6 bases and J by 5 bases, with 2 bases of the junction left unmatched. This CDR3 is CASRLAGHNEQFF. Written as DNA, the CDR3 is TGTGCCAGCAGGCTAGCGGGACACAATGAGCAGTTCTTC.

The gene calls are TRBV6-5 and TRBJ2-7; 9 bases line up with TRBD1. Germline CDR1 MNHEY, CDR2 SVGAGI. Trimming took 6 bases from V and 5 from J; bases not matched to a gene: 8. This CDR3 comprises 14 residues. CDR3 nucleotides: TGTGCCAGCAGCTGGACAGGGGATAGCGACGAGCAGTACTTC. It translates to CASSWTGDSDEQYF.